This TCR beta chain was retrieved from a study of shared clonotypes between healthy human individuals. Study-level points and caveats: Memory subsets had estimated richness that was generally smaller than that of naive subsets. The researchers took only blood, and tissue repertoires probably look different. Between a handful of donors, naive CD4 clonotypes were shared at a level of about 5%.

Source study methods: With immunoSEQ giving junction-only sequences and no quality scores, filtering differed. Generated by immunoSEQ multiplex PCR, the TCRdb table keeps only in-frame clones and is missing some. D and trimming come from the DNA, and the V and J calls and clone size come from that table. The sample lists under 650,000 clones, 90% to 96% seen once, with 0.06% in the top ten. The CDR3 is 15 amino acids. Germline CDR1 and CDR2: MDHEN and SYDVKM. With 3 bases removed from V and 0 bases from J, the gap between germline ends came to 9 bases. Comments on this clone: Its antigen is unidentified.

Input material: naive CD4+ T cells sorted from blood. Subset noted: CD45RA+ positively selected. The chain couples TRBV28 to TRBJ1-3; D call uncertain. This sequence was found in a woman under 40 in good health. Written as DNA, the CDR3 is TGTGCCAGCAGTTTTTATCCCATCTCTGGAAACACCATATATTTT. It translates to CASSFYPISGNTIYF.